This TCR beta chain was recovered during a study of T-cell reconstitution after alpha-beta-depleted transplantation in children. Preparing the TCRbeta library involved the use of unique molecular identifiers. TCRdb re-called the PCR reads with MiXCR, one entry per CDR3 protein. The sample holds 200,000 to 250,000 distinct CDR3 sequences; 20% to 30% are singletons and the top ten take about 5%. This clonotype was observed a handful of times. The ends were cut back, 5 bases at V and 8 bases at J, with 16 bases in the middle. Germline V gene lookup returns CDR1 MNHEY and CDR2 SMNVEV (reference sequence). CDR3 size: 14 residues.

The sequencing here drew on PBMCs, mostly from graft donor cells, taken 360 days after TCRalphabeta/CD19-depleted stem cell transplant. The clonotype was recovered from a female patient aged 2-10 years who had a stem cell transplant for congenital amegakaryocytic thrombocytopenia, so the T cells may come from the graft donor. The gene calls are TRBV27 and TRBJ2-1; D remains ambiguous. The CDR3 protein is CASSDPEPDHEQFF. CDR3 nucleotide sequence: TGTGCCAGCAGTGACCCTGAACCTGACCATGAGCAGTTCTTC.